This T cell receptor beta chain is from a study of T-cell memory formation after mild COVID-19. Findings and caveats of the study: A second wave of clones peaked on day 37, and their SARS-CoV-2 specificity went unconfirmed.

This clonotype occurred a few times. Its antigen remains unknown. TCR alpha and TCR beta cDNA libraries carrying sample barcodes and UMIs came from 5'RACE with constant-segment primers. TCRdb processed the 5' RACE reads anew with MiXCR; each CDR3 protein has one entry. The table has under 350,000 distinct CDR3 sequences, 15% to 20% seen once. Between the trimmed V and J ends, which lost 8 bases and 7 bases, there was a span of 27 bases. This CDR3 comprises 17 residues. From germline, CDR1 is SEHNR and CDR2 FQNEAQ (reference sequence). This chain joins TRBV7-9 and TRBJ2-4, with D possibly TRBD1 on 5 matching bases. The sequencing sample was made of PBMCs or a T cell subset sorted from them (not recorded which). The TCR originated in a man between 18 and 29 years old who had mild COVID-19 (a few samples of this study predate the infection). Cell type and time point are not known. In DNA, the CDR3 is TGTGCCAGCTCTTCTTCTATAGGCCACCAGGGTTATAACATTCAGTACTTC. It specifies CASSSSIGHQGYNIQYF.